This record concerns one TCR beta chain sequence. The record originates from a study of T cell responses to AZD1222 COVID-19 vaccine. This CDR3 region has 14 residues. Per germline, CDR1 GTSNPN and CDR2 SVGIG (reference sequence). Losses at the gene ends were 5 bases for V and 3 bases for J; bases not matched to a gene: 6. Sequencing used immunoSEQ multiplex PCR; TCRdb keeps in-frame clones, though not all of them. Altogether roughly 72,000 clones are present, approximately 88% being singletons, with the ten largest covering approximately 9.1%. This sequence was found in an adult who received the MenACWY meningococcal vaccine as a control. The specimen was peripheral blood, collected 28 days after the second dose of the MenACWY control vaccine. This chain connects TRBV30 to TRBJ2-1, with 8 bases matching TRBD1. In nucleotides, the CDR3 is TGTGCCTGGGGGTCCGGGACAGGCTACAATGAGCAGTTCTTC. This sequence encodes CAWGSGTGYNEQFF.